This T cell receptor beta chain was sequenced for a study of cytomegalovirus exposure and HLA in healthy donors. It was with 60 Vbeta and 13 Jbeta primers that the PCR ran. Profiled with immunoSEQ multiplex PCR; TCRdb holds only in-frame clones, not every one. The repertoire holds about 180,000 clones, with 77% as singletons. This CDR3 region has 15 residues. Germline CDR1 and CDR2: SGHRS and YFSETQ. Trimming at V came to 4 bases and at J to 5 bases, leaving 10 bases not matched to a gene. Specimen: PBMCs. The TCR sequence derives from a man in his late teens or twenties in good health and CMV-seronegative. The chain links TRBV5-1 to TRBJ2-3; TRBD2 matches 7 bases. The CDR3 region has the DNA TGCGCCAGCAGCCCTGCCAGCGGGGCTGAAGATACGCAGTATTTT. This codes for CASSPASGAEDTQYF.